A selection of T cell receptor beta chains follows, all from one sample in a study of human T cells and chemical hapten exposure. In TCRdb, the RACE reads were re-called with MiXCR into one record per CDR3 protein. This sample has more than 70,000 distinct CDR3 sequences, with roughly 10% found just once. Sequenced here: whole blood, sampled in connection with sensitization to the hapten diphenylcyclopropenone (DPC). These receptors all stem from a woman aged 25 to 39 with alopecia areata. Some clones in this sample may be carry-over from other donors' samples. CDR3s include the opening cysteine and the closing phenylalanine or tryptophan. A D gene is named only where the DNA matches it firmly. Some rows have no size entry. The others give once, few or many, or a class for an expanded clone.

cdr3_nt cdr3_aa j_call clone_size d_call v_call
TGTGCCAGCAGTGAGCACGGGGGAAGGACTGAAGCTTTCTTT CASSEHGGRTEAFF TRBJ1-1 many NA TRBV2
TGTGCCAGCAGCCTCGGGACAGGGGTGCCCGGGGAGCTGTTTTTT CASSLGTGVPGELFF TRBJ2-2 many TRBD1 TRBV3-1
TGTGCCAGCACCTCGAACACCGGGGAGCTGTTTTTT CASTSNTGELFF TRBJ2-2 many NA TRBV6-2/TRBV6-3
TGTGCCAGCAGCCGGGACACCTGGAGATCCACTGAAGCTTTCTTT CASSRDTWRSTEAFF TRBJ1-1 NA NA TRBV6-6
TGTGCCAGCAGCCCCACTCCGGGAGAGGGCAATGAGCAGTTCTTC CASSPTPGEGNEQFF TRBJ2-1 few NA TRBV6-2/TRBV6-3
TGTGCCAGCAGTTCACCCCCCCGGACAAAATACAATGAGCAGTTCTTC CASSSPPRTKYNEQFF TRBJ2-1 NA NA TRBV27
TGTGCCAGCACTACCACCTGGGGGGCTGAAGCTTTCTTT CASTTTWGAEAFF TRBJ1-1 few NA TRBV12-3/TRBV12-4
TGTGCCAGCAGTGCGATCACAGGATCAGGGGCGAATTTTTTT CASSAITGSGANFF TRBJ1-4 few NA TRBV6-1
TGTGCCAGCAGCCAGCCGGAGTTAGACATTCAGTACTTC CASSQPELDIQYF TRBJ2-4 NA NA TRBV3-1
TGTGCCAGCAGCTTGGTAGCAGAAGAGACCCAGTACTTC CASSLVAEETQYF TRBJ2-5 many NA TRBV5-8
TGCAGTGCTAGAGGGACTAGCGGATTCACAGATACGCAGTATTTT CSARGTSGFTDTQYF TRBJ2-3 few TRBD2 TRBV20-1
TGCGCCAGCAGCCAAGAGGTCCAGCCGGAAGAGACCCAGTACTTC CASSQEVQPEETQYF TRBJ2-5 NA NA TRBV4-1
TGCGCCAGCAGCTTGGGCCCCGGGACTAGCGGGTTAACAGATACGCAGTATTTT CASSLGPGTSGLTDTQYF TRBJ2-3 many TRBD2 TRBV5-1
TGTGCCAGCAGCTTGTCGTGGCGCGACGGGGAGCTGTTTTTT CASSLSWRDGELFF TRBJ2-2 NA NA TRBV5-8
TGTGCCAGCAGCTTGGAAGGAGCGGGGGGATACAATGAGCAGTTCTTC CASSLEGAGGYNEQFF TRBJ2-1 NA TRBD2 TRBV5-6
TGCAGTGCACCGACCATCCAAGAGACCCAGTACTTC CSAPTIQETQYF TRBJ2-5 NA NA TRBV20-1
TGTGCCAGCAGCGTCAGCGGGGATCCGAATCAGCCCCAGCATTTT CASSVSGDPNQPQHF TRBJ1-5 few NA TRBV9
TGCGCCAGCAGCCCGCAAAACGGAGCAGATACGCAGTATTTT CASSPQNGADTQYF TRBJ2-3 NA NA TRBV5-1
TGTGCCAGCAGAGCTCAGGGGACGGAGACCCAGTACTTC CASRAQGTETQYF TRBJ2-5 NA NA TRBV28
TGTGCCAGTACCAACCAGGGGATTAGCAATCAGCCCCAGCATTTT CASTNQGISNQPQHF TRBJ1-5 NA NA TRBV19
TGTGCCAGCAGCGTCGGACAGGGGGTTAACACAGATACGCAGTATTTT CASSVGQGVNTDTQYF TRBJ2-3 many TRBD1 TRBV7-3
TGTGCCAGCAGCTTAGGCGGCCTCTCCTACAATGAGCAGTTCTTC CASSLGGLSYNEQFF TRBJ2-1 many NA TRBV7-2
TGCAGCGTTAGGGGATACACTGAAGCTTTCTTT CSVRGYTEAFF TRBJ1-1 many NA TRBV29-1
TGTGCCAGCAGCTTGGGACAGGGTGACGGGGCCAACGTCCTGACTTTC CASSLGQGDGANVLTF TRBJ2-6 many TRBD1 TRBV7-9
TGTGCCAGCAGCTTGTCCAGCGGGAGGGGGTACAATGAGCAGTTCTTC CASSLSSGRGYNEQFF TRBJ2-1 many TRBD2 TRBV5-4
TGTGCCAGCAGTTTGGACAGGGATAATTCACCCCTCCACTTT CASSLDRDNSPLHF TRBJ1-6 NA TRBD1 TRBV6-5
TGTGCCAGCAGTATCTCCGGGACAGGGACCTACGAGCAGTACTTC CASSISGTGTYEQYF TRBJ2-7 NA TRBD1 TRBV28
TGTGCCAGCAGCTTACCGGCGGGAACCGGAGGCACAGATACGCAGTATTTT CASSLPAGTGGTDTQYF TRBJ2-3 NA NA TRBV7-2
TGTGCCATCAGTGAGTCTGGTTCCGTGGGCCACTACAATGAGCAGTTCTTC CAISESGSVGHYNEQFF TRBJ2-1 few NA TRBV10-3
TGTGCCATCAGGGAAGAACTAAGTGATGAAGCTTTCTTT CAIREELSDEAFF TRBJ1-1 few NA TRBV10-3
TGCGCCAGCAGCCAACCAAGACAGTTCACTGAAGCTTTCTTT CASSQPRQFTEAFF TRBJ1-1 few NA TRBV4-1
TGTGCCAGCACCCTTGACATCTACGAGCAGTACTTC CASTLDIYEQYF TRBJ2-7 NA NA TRBV12-3/TRBV12-4
TGTGCCAGCAGCTTGTGGGGGGGCGCTGAAGCTTTCTTT CASSLWGGAEAFF TRBJ1-1 many NA TRBV5-4
TGTGCCAGCAGTTTATCGAAGGTGACAGCAGATACGCAGTATTTT CASSLSKVTADTQYF TRBJ2-3 many NA TRBV27
TGTGCCAGCAGGGGACTAGCGGGAGGAGACACCGGGGAGCTGTTTTTT CASRGLAGGDTGELFF TRBJ2-2 few TRBD2 TRBV6-5